The clone carrying this TCR beta chain was recorded many times. The antigen is not known. The CDR3 has 15 residues. Germline V CDR1 and CDR2: SGHVS, FQNEAQ. Trimming removed 5 bases at V and 9 bases at J, with 20 bases between. These data are taken from a study of T cell repertoires in cytomegalovirus infection. The wider study: Use of recently identified HLA-C-restricted and well-studied HLA-B-restricted CMV epitopes was part of the study.

The study's findings and limits: HLA-C-restricted CMV clonotypes gave the most frequent clonotype in two of eight donors. There were carriers of CMV plus the relevant HLA, and cumulative public TCR beta family frequency identified them.

In TCRdb, the reads were re-called with MiXCR into one record per CDR3 protein. The sample consists of 700,000 to 850,000 distinct CDR3 sequences, about 33% of them appearing once. The receptor was derived from a human donor in good health (CMV status not recorded). Some clones in this sample may be carry-over from other donors' samples. The specimen was cultured CD8+ T cells from PBMCs, collected from culture after CMV antigen stimulation. The rearrangement links TRBV7-8 to TRBJ2-1, with D unresolved. The CDR3 nucleotides are TGTGCCAGCAGCCGAGGTTCCAGCCCCAGTCCTGAGCAGTTCTTC. This sequence encodes CASSRGSSPSPEQFF.